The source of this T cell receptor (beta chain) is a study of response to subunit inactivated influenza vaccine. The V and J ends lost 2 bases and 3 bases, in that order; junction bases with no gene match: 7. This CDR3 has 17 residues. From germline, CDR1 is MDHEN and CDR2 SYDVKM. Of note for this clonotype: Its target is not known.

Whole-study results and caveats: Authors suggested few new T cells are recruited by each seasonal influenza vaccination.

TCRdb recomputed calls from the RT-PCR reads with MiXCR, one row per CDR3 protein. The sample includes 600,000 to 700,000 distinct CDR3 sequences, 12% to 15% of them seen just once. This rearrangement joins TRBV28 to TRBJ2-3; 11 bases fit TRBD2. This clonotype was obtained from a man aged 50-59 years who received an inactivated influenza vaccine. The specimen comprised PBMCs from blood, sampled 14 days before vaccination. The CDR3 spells CASSLPTSGSVTDTQYF. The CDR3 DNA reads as TGTGCCAGCAGTTTACCCACTAGCGGGAGTGTAACAGATACGCAGTATTTT.